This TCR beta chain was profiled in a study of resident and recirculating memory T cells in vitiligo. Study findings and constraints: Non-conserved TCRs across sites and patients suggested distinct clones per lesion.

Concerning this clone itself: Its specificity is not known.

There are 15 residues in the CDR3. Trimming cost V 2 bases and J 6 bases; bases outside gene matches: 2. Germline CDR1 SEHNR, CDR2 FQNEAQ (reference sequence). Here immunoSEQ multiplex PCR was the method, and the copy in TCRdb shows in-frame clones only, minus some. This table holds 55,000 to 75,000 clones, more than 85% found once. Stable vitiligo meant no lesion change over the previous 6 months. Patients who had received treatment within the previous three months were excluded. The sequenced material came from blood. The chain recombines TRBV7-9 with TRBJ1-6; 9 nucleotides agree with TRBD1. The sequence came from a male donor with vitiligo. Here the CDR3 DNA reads TGTGCCAGCAGCTTATTGGACAGGGGTAATTCACCCCTCCACTTT. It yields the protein CASSLLDRGNSPLHF.